This T cell receptor beta chain stems from a study of cytomegalovirus exposure and HLA in healthy donors. The CDR3 consists of 13 residues. The V end was cut by 7 bases, the J end by 3 bases, with 12 bases between. CDR1 is MNHNS and CDR2 is SASEGT in the germline V gene. The assay was immunoSEQ multiplex PCR, and TCRdb's table has in-frame clones only and misses some. The sample includes some 220,000 clones, 85% to 95% of them seen just once. Regarding this clone: The antigen is undetermined.

Study findings and constraints: Subsequent analysis found a tendency for first-cohort TCR clusters to co-occur within the roughly 130 validation repertoires.

The origin of this receptor is a woman under 30 in good health and CMV-seronegative. Sequenced sample: PBMCs. This chain uses TRBV6-1 with TRBJ1-2; D may be TRBD1 (5 bases). The CDR3 nucleotides are TGTGCCAGCACGACGACAGTACACTATGGCTACACCTTC. Its translation: CASTTTVHYGYTF.